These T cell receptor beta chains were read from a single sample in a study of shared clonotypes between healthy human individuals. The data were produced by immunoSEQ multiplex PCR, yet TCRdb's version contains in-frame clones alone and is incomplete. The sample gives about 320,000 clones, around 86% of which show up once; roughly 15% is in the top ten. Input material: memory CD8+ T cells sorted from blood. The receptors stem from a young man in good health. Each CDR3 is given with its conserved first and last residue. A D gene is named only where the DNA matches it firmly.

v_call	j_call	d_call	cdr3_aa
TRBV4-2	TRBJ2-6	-	CASSQDQGSGANVLTF
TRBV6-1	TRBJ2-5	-	CASSGWEIQETQYF
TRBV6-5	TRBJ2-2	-	CASSYSGTWGPGELFF
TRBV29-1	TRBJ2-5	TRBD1	CSVGTGMETQYF
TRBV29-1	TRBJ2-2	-	CSVTGALTGELFF
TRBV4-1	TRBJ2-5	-	CASSPLVQETQYF
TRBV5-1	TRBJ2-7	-	CASSSYREWFEQYF
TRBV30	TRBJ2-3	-	CGGGRSDTQYF
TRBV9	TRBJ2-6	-	CASSNNPTVSGANVLTF
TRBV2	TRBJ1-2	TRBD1	CASSSGTALLYGYTF
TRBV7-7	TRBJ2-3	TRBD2	CASSSGLASDTQYF
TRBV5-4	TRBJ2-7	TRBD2	CASSLLAGGPGEQYF
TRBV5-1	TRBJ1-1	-	CASSLEASKNTEAFF
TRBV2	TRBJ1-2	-	CASSEQVPFYGYTF